This TCR beta chain comes out of a study of monozygotic twins with inflammatory bowel disease. Looked up from germline, CDR1 is SNHLY and CDR2 is FYNNEI. This CDR3 comprises 12 residues. From its re-call of the 5' RACE reads, TCRdb lists each CDR3 protein once, without DNA. The sample table sets out 200,000 to 250,000 distinct CDR3 sequences. Source material: blood. The V gene is TRBV2, the J gene TRBJ2-7. This clonotype was sampled from a human donor with ulcerative colitis or Crohn's disease, or a healthy co-twin of an affected twin (not recorded which). CDR3: CASSKQEYEQYF.